This TCR beta chain derives from a study of technical replicates of blood from several donors. The CDR3 is 15 amino acids. CDR1 is SGHTA and CDR2 is FQGTGA in the germline V gene. Losses at the gene ends were 2 bases for V and 9 bases for J; bases not matched to a gene: 6. TCRdb's copy holds only in-frame clones and misses some; the assay was immunoSEQ multiplex PCR. The repertoire consists of more than 65,000 clones, with about 94% occurring once and the leading ten covering more than 0.35%. This clonotype was obtained from a human donor in good health. This rearrangement joins TRBV7-3 to TRBJ2-1, with TRBD1 identical over 11 bases. The sequenced sample was T cells isolated from PBMCs. The CDR3 here is CASSLQGQGASEQFF. CDR3 in DNA: TGTGCCAGCAGCTTACAAGGACAGGGGGCCAGTGAGCAGTTCTTC.